The clone carrying this TCR beta chain came up many times. TRAV- and TRBV-specific primers were used for first-strand cDNA, which covered alpha and beta chains. With a constant-region primer and a V-primer adapter, TCRs were subjected to approximately 18 PCR cycles of amplification. TCRdb re-called the reads with MiXCR, one entry per CDR3 protein. The sample has some 82,000 distinct CDR3 sequences; approximately 20% are singletons. The data were obtained in a study of low-dose radiotherapy and immunotherapy resistance in tumors. From germline, CDR1 is DFQATT and CDR2 SNEGSKA (reference sequence). This CDR3 has 16 amino acids. The V and J ends lost 3 bases and 4 bases, in that order; junction bases with no gene match: 8. Time point denoted: before trial treatment.

Here the sequenced sample was PBMCs, taken before treatment. The J gene is TRBJ2-1, the V gene TRBV20-1, with 11 positions matching TRBD2. This clonotype was sampled from a male donor with prostate cancer. In DNA form, the CDR3 reads TGCAGTGCTAGGGCGACCGGGACTAGCGGTTACAATGAGCAGTTCTTC. It codes for CSARATGTSGYNEQFF.